This T cell receptor beta chain was profiled in a study of blood T cell repertoires in COVID-19. About the study: Specimens from acute and convalescent COVID-19 originated in the United States, Italy and Spain. In each case, the material was cDNA or gDNA derived from T cells, B-cell-depleted T cells, or PBMCs.

CDR3 length: 11 amino acids. The V end was cut by 2 bases, the J end by 7 bases, with 3 bases between. The germline V gene has CDR1 MDHEN and CDR2 SYDVKM. Per the original data handling: The assay estimated nucleated cells by amplifying reference gene primers. The repertoire was sequenced with immunoSEQ multiplex PCR; TCRdb's copy has only in-frame clones and lacks some. V and J calls and clone size are those listed in that table; D and trimming were worked out from the DNA. Of a few hundred thousand clones listed, about 86% are singletons. J is TRBJ1-5 and V is TRBV28; D gene ambiguous. Input material: peripheral blood. The receptor was isolated from a man aged 18 to 35 with active or convalescent COVID-19. CDR3 loop: CASSLGQPQHF. The CDR3 DNA reads TGTGCCAGCAGTTTAGGCCAGCCCCAGCATTTT.